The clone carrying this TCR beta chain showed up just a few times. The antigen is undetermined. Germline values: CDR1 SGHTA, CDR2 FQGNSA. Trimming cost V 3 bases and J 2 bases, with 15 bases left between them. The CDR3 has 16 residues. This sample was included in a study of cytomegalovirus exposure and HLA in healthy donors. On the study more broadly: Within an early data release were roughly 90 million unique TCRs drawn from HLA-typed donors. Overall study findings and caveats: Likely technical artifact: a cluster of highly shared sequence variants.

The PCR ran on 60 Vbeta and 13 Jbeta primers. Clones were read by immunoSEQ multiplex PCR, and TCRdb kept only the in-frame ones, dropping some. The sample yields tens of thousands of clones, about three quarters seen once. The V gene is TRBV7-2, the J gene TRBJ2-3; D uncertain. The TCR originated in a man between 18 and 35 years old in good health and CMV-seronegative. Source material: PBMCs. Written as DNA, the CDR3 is TGTGCCAGCAGCTTGAACAGAGCTCAGAACACAGATACGCAGTATTTT. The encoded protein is CASSLNRAQNTDTQYF. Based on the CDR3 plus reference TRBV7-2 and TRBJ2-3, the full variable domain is GAGVSQSPSNKVTEKGKDVELRCDPISGHTALYWYRQSLGQGLEFLIYFQGNSAPDKSGLPSDRFSAERTGGSVSTLTIQRTQQEDSAVYLCASSLNRAQNTDTQYFGPGTRLTVL.